The 32 T cell receptor beta chains in this list originate from one sample, sequenced in a study of regulatory T cells in long-lasting Graves disease. Construction of the TCR beta libraries employed iRepertoire HTBI primers in conjunction with Arm-PCR of CDR3 regions. TCRdb processed the multiplex PCR reads anew with MiXCR; each CDR3 protein has one entry. The sample yields hundreds of thousands of distinct CDR3 sequences, under 25% seen once. Specified time point: persistent/refractory GD, antithyroid drugs over 5 years with positive TRAb. PBMC RNA served as the TCR library source. This sample comprised peripheral blood mononuclear cells (PBMCs), obtained when the disease was refractory, from a patient treated with antithyroid drugs. Source of these receptors: a female donor with Graves disease.

This clonotype has ten or more counts. The rearrangement links TRBV12-3 or TRBV12-4 to TRBJ1-5, with D perhaps TRBD1 (5 bases). This CDR3 has 15 residues. Trimming shortened V by 3 bases and J by 9 bases, and 18 bases separated the two germline ends. The CDR3 is CASSFGSAGDGPQHF. Here the CDR3 DNA reads TGTGCCAGCAGTTTTGGGAGTGCGGGGGATGGGCCCCAGCATTTT.

This clonotype was observed a handful of times. V is TRBV20-1 and J is TRBJ2-7; 8 bases map to TRBD2. The CDR3 loop spans 14 amino acids. Trimming at V came to 0 bases and at J to 2 bases, leaving 3 bases not matched to a gene. Germline values: CDR1 DFQATT, CDR2 SNEGSKA (reference sequence). The CDR3 here is CSARELAEPYEQYF. The CDR3 DNA sequence: TGCAGTGCTAGAGAACTAGCGGAACCCTACGAGCAGTACTTC.

This clonotype was recorded many times. The chain carries TRBV11-2 and TRBJ2-5; weak D call: TRBD1 (5 bases). Germline V lookup: CDR1 SGHAT, CDR2 FQNNGV. CDR3 length: 16 amino acids. V was shortened by 1 base and J by 5 bases, with 17 bases between the two germline ends. The DNA for the CDR3 is TGTGCCAGCAGCTTAGGAGACTTAGGGGAAGGGGAGACCCAGTACTTC. Protein product: CASSLGDLGEGETQYF.

The chain employs TRBV2 and TRBJ2-2, with TRBD2 matching 7 bases. This CDR3 comprises 13 residues. CDR1 and CDR2 from the germline V gene are SNHLY and FYNNEI. The J segment lost 3 bases and the V segment lost 9 bases, leaving 4 bases of the junction unmatched. The CDR3 DNA reads TGTGCCAGTAGCGGGTTGGACACCGGGGAGCTGTTTTTT. It specifies CASSGLDTGELFF. Variable domain in full (rest from reference TRBV2 and TRBJ2-2): EPEVTQTPSHQVTQMGQEVILRCVPISNHLYFYWYRQILGQKVEFLVSFYNNEISEKSEIFDDQFSVERPDGSNFTLKIRSTKLEDSAMYFCASSGLDTGELFFGEGSRLTVL.

This clonotype has a single count. V gene TRBV9 combines with J gene TRBJ2-2, with TRBD2 as a possible D gene (6 bases). This CDR3 has 16 residues. Germline V gives CDR1 SGDLS, CDR2 YYNGEE. V gave up 3 bases and J gave up 4 bases, with 16 bases separating them. CDR3: CASSAAIAGSTGELFF. CDR3 nucleotide sequence: TGTGCCAGCAGCGCAGCAATTGCGGGGAGCACCGGGGAGCTGTTTTTT.

This clonotype was observed many times. As DNA, the CDR3 is TGTGCCAGCAGTTTTGGGACAGGGGGTGAAAAACTGTTTTTT. This translates into CASSFGTGGEKLFF. The rearrangement joins TRBV28 to TRBJ1-4, with 11 positions matching TRBD1. Germline loops: CDR1 MDHEN, CDR2 SYDVKM. V lost 3 bases to trimming and J lost 7 bases; unmatched junction nucleotides: 1. This CDR3 region has 14 residues.

This chain connects TRBV19 to TRBJ1-1, with no clear D. The CDR3 consists of 12 residues. V gave up 4 bases and J gave up 0 bases, with 3 bases separating them. CDR1 LNHDA and CDR2 SQIVND come from the germline V gene (reference sequence). CDR3 coding DNA: TGTGCCAGTAGTAATGTGAACACTGAAGCTTTCTTT. Translation gives CASSNVNTEAFF.

This clonotype has ten or more counts. This sequence joins TRBV12-3 or TRBV12-4 and TRBJ1-5, with 9 bases fitting TRBD1. The CDR3 totals 17 residues. The V segment lost 5 bases and the J segment 0 bases; nucleotides outside the gene matches: 8. The CDR3 DNA reads TGTGCCAGCAGTCCCCTGGACAGGGGCTATAGCAATCAGCCCCAGCATTTT. Its protein is CASSPLDRGYSNQPQHF.

This clonotype was counted at least ten times. V usage is TRBV24-1 and J usage is TRBJ2-7, with 9 nucleotides matching TRBD2. The germline gives CDR1 KGHDR, CDR2 SFDVKD. Trimming at V came to 3 bases and at J to 5 bases, leaving 7 bases not matched to a gene. This CDR3 is built from 15 residues. The CDR3 nucleotides are TGTGCCACCAGTGATGTTATAGCGGGAGTGCACGAGCAGTACTTC. It specifies CATSDVIAGVHEQYF.

This clonotype has at least ten counts. The rearrangement links TRBV6-5 to TRBJ1-2, with 9 positions matching TRBD1. CDR3 length: 15 amino acids. Germline values: CDR1 MNHEY, CDR2 SVGAGI. With 2 bases clipped from V and 4 bases from J, the junction kept 5 bases outside the gene matches. This CDR3 reads CASSYKQGASYGYTF. As DNA, the CDR3 is TGTGCCAGCAGTTACAAACAGGGGGCCTCCTATGGCTACACCTTC.

The rearrangement links TRBV5-6 to TRBJ2-7; D unclear. V was cut by 4 bases and J by 6 bases, with 11 bases left in between. The CDR3 is made up of 12 amino acids. CDR1 is SGHDT, CDR2 YYEEEE, per germline. CDR3 in amino acids: CASSPRTLEQYF. The CDR3 region has the DNA TGTGCCAGCAGCCCAAGGACCCTCGAGCAGTACTTC.

This clonotype occurred many times. The CDR3 DNA is TGTGCCAGCAGTACAGGGGTCGGGGGGGCCAACGTCCTGACTTTC. It specifies CASSTGVGGANVLTF. The V gene is TRBV2, the J gene TRBJ2-6, with 7 bases identical to TRBD1. CDR1 and CDR2 (germline): SNHLY, FYNNEI. V gave up 5 bases and J gave up 4 bases; unmatched junction bases: 5. This CDR3 region has 15 residues.

This clonotype appeared many times. The J gene is TRBJ1-2, the V gene TRBV15; D remains ambiguous. Per germline, CDR1 LNHNV and CDR2 YYDKDF (reference sequence). V gave up 3 bases and J gave up 6 bases, with 11 bases separating them. The CDR3 runs 13 residues. The DNA of the CDR3 is TGTGCCACCAGCAGTGGCCCTTGGGATGGCTACACCTTC. Translation: CATSSGPWDGYTF.

This clonotype appeared many times. The J gene is TRBJ2-7, the V gene TRBV3-1; the D is unclear. The germline CDR1 and CDR2 sequences are LGHDT and YNNKEL (reference sequence). V was trimmed by 4 bases and J by 3 bases, leaving 4 bases between them. The CDR3 runs 11 residues. CDR3 DNA sequence: TGTGCCAGCAGCCGAGACTACGAGCAGTACTTC. Amino acid sequence: CASSRDYEQYF.

This clonotype was seen a handful of times. The rearrangement joins TRBV7-3 to TRBJ1-1; D not certain. The CDR3 is made up of 13 amino acids. Germline V gene sequence: CDR1 SGHTA, CDR2 FQGTGA. Trimming left V 1 base short and J 3 bases short, with 6 bases between. The CDR3 region has the DNA TGTGCCAGCAGCTTAAACCCGGACACTGAAGCTTTCTTT. This encodes CASSLNPDTEAFF. The full variable domain, completed using reference TRBV7-3 and TRBJ1-1, is GAGVSQTPSNKVTEKGKYVELRCDPISGHTALYWYRQSLGQGPEFLIYFQGTGAADDSGLPNDRFFAVRPEGSVSTLKIQRTERGDSAVYLCASSLNPDTEAFFGQGTRLTVV.

Remarks on this clonotype: A read error is possible here, since a much larger clone lies one base away. The chain employs TRBV7-2 and TRBJ2-7; no reliable D call. CDR3 length: 15 amino acids. Trimming took off 1 base at V and 0 bases at J, with 10 bases between the two ends. The germline gives CDR1 SGHTA, CDR2 FQGNSA. The CDR3 DNA sequence: TGTGCCAGCAGCTTAGAAGTCGATCTCTCCTACGAGCAGTACTTC. This gives the protein CASSLEVDLSYEQYF.

This chain uses TRBV7-9 with TRBJ1-1; 8 nucleotides line up with TRBD1. With 5 bases clipped from V and 0 bases from J, the junction kept 8 bases outside the gene matches. There are 16 residues in the CDR3. The germline CDR1 and CDR2 sequences are SEHNR and FQNEAQ (reference sequence). The CDR3 sequence is CASSTGTGGMNTEAFF. Here the CDR3 DNA reads TGTGCCAGCAGCACTGGGACAGGTGGGATGAACACTGAAGCTTTCTTT.

There are many counts of this clonotype. V usage is TRBV5-4 and J usage is TRBJ2-5; D might be TRBD2 (7 bases). Trimming took 1 base from V and 2 from J, leaving 9 bases between them. CDR3 length equals 14 residues. CDR1 SGHNT and CDR2 YYREEE come from the germline V gene (reference sequence). CDR3: CASSLKGGQETQYF. CDR3 sequence (DNA): TGTGCCAGCAGCTTGAAGGGGGGGCAAGAGACCCAGTACTTC.

This clonotype was detected a few times. The J gene is TRBJ1-1, the V gene TRBV5-6; D is unclear. V was clipped by 5 bases and J by 1 base, with 18 bases between them. This CDR3 region has 16 residues. CDR1 is SGHDT, CDR2 YYEEEE, per germline. CDR3 loop: CASSLGLNRENTEAFF. As DNA, the CDR3 is TGTGCCAGCAGTTTAGGACTTAACCGGGAGAACACTGAAGCTTTCTTT.

The J gene is TRBJ2-2, the V gene TRBV20-1; D gene unclear. The germline V and J ends were trimmed by 8 bases and 3 bases, with 19 bases remaining between them. The length of the CDR3 is 15 residues. Germline-derived CDR1 and CDR2 are DFQATT and SNEGSKA (reference sequence). The CDR3 DNA reads as TGCAGTACCCTAGACCCCCGGGTCGACACCGGGGAGCTGTTTTTT. Amino acids: CSTLDPRVDTGELFF.

This clonotype was observed once. The CDR3 is CASSLAGGEAKNIQYF. The DNA for the CDR3 is TGTGCCAGCAGCTTAGCGGGGGGCGAAGCCAAAAACATTCAGTACTTC. The V gene is TRBV7-9, the J gene TRBJ2-4; possibly TRBD1 or TRBD2 for D (6 bases each). V was clipped by 0 bases and J by 0 bases, with 9 bases between them. Germline CDR1 reads SEHNR; CDR2 reads FQNEAQ (reference sequence). The CDR3 sequence is 16 residues long.

In DNA, the CDR3 is TGCGCCAGCAGCTTTGTAGGGGCTTCTCCCTATGGGACCCAGTACTTC. Amino acids: CASSFVGASPYGTQYF. This chain joins TRBV5-1 and TRBJ2-5, with D tentatively TRBD1 (5 bases). Germline values: CDR1 SGHRS, CDR2 YFSETQ. The ends were cut back, 2 bases at V and 7 bases at J, with 21 bases in the middle. The CDR3 length is 16 residues.

This clonotype was counted ten times or more. This chain links TRBV28 with TRBJ2-7, with D uncertain. The germline V gene encodes CDR1 MDHEN and CDR2 SYDVKM. The CDR3 contains 12 residues. The V and J ends lost 4 bases and 2 bases respectively, with 6 bases between them. CDR3 protein: CASSSYPYEQYF. CDR3 nucleotide sequence: TGTGCCAGCAGTTCATATCCCTACGAGCAGTACTTC.

This chain links TRBV24-1 with TRBJ2-1; D tentatively reads TRBD1 or TRBD2 (7 bases each). V dropped 7 bases and J dropped 8 bases, with 26 bases sitting between them. The V gene's germline CDR1 is KGHDR and CDR2 SFDVKD. The CDR3 runs 17 residues. The CDR3 DNA reads as TGTGCCACCAGAGCTATACTGGGAGGGGGCTTGAGCGATGAGCAGTTCTTC. This translates into CATRAILGGGLSDEQFF.

Regarding this clonotype: This clone may be a read error of a much larger clone one base away. The missing conserved phenylalanine or tryptophan at the end of this CDR3 makes a read error likely. The V gene is TRBV2, the J gene TRBJ1-5; D gene unclear. In germline, CDR1 is SNHLY, CDR2 FYNNEI. CDR3 length equals 15 residues. Trimming pared 2 bases from V and 2 bases from J, leaving 10 bases between. CDR3 DNA sequence: TGTGCCAGCAGTGAATGGGGAAGGGGCAATCAGCCCCAGCATCTT. As protein: CASSEWGRGNQPQHL.

DNA of the CDR3: TGTGCCAGCAGCCCCCGCGGGGGCAGCCGGAATGAGCAGTTCTTC. It encodes CASSPRGGSRNEQFF. The chain uses TRBV7-3 and TRBJ2-1; a possible D gene is TRBD2 (7 bases). The V end was cut by 5 bases, the J end by 7 bases, with 18 bases between. This CDR3 is 15 amino acids long. Germline V gene data show CDR1 as SGHTA and CDR2 as FQGTGA.

The chain couples TRBV15 to TRBJ2-1, with 7 bases matching TRBD2. In germline, CDR1 is LNHNV, CDR2 YYDKDF (reference sequence). CDR3 length equals 15 residues. V was clipped by 4 bases and J by 0 bases; unmatched bases: 3. This CDR3 is CATSTAGVSYNEQFF. The CDR3 DNA reads as TGTGCCACCAGCACGGCGGGAGTCTCCTACAATGAGCAGTTCTTC.

This clonotype was counted a few times. The chain recombines TRBV10-3 with TRBJ2-2, with unresolved D. The CDR3 is 12 amino acids. V lost 4 bases and J lost 7, with 7 bases in between. The germline gives CDR1 ENHRY, CDR2 SYGVKD. CDR3 DNA sequence: TGTGCCATCAGTGTATTCGGCGGGGAGCTGTTTTTT. This encodes CAISVFGGELFF.

This clonotype was detected many times. V is TRBV28 and J is TRBJ1-1, with D hard to call. In germline, CDR1 is MDHEN, CDR2 SYDVKM. The CDR3 consists of 14 residues. V gave up 2 bases and J gave up 3 bases, with 10 bases separating them. CDR3 in amino acids: CASSLGTQHTEAFF. As DNA, the CDR3 is TGTGCCAGCAGTTTAGGCACCCAACACACTGAAGCTTTCTTT. Full variable domain (remainder filled in from reference TRBV28 and TRBJ1-1): DVKVTQSSRYLVKRTGEKVFLECVQDMDHENMFWYRQDPGLGLRLIYFSYDVKMKEKGDIPEGYSVSREKKERFSLILESASTNQTSMYLCASSLGTQHTEAFFGQGTRLTVV.

This rearrangement joins TRBV5-1 to TRBJ2-5; weak D call: TRBD2 (6 bases). CDR1 is SGHRS, CDR2 YFSETQ, per germline. V lost 7 bases and J lost 0, with 10 bases in between. CDR3 size: 13 residues. The CDR3 DNA reads TGCGCCAGCGGACCGGGGGACCAAGAGACCCAGTACTTC. This codes for CASGPGDQETQYF.

About this clonotype itself: At one of its ends the junction is not consistent with the germline gene, which may arise from a read error. The chain combines TRBV3-1 with TRBJ2-6; perhaps TRBD2 as D (6 bases). CDR1 is LGHDT and CDR2 is YNNKEL in the germline V gene (reference sequence). The CDR3 has 16 amino acids. CDR3 nucleotides: TGTGCCGGCAGCCGTACGGGCGGGGTCGGGGCCAACGTCCTGACTTTC. It is translated as CAGSRTGGVGANVLTF.

The CDR3 here is CASSLGPSIGELFF. The DNA for the CDR3 is TGCGCCAGCAGCTTGGGCCCCTCCATCGGGGAGCTGTTTTTT. The chain carries TRBV5-1 and TRBJ2-2; D is uncertain. There are 14 residues in the CDR3. V lost 0 bases and J lost 7, with 10 bases in between. The V gene's germline CDR1 is SGHRS and CDR2 YFSETQ.